The 25 T cell receptor beta chains below were found in one sample sequenced in a study of shared clonotypes between healthy human individuals. Method: immunoSEQ multiplex PCR; TCRdb's copy keeps in-frame clones and lacks some. The sample has hundreds of thousands of clones, 97% seen once. The sequencing input was naive CD4+ T cells sorted from blood. Subset noted: CD45RA+ positively selected. These TCRs come from a woman under 40 in good health.

The chain couples TRBV28 to TRBJ2-3; 7 bases match TRBD2. The CDR3 is 14 residues long. V shed 6 bases and J 2 bases; nucleotides not matched to a gene: 5. The germline gives CDR1 MDHEN, CDR2 SYDVKM. CDR3 DNA sequence: TGTGCCAGCAGAATGGGGGGGAACACAGATACGCAGTATTTT. Translated: CASRMGGNTDTQYF.

V gene TRBV5-1 combines with J gene TRBJ2-7, with D perhaps assigned TRBD1 or TRBD2 (5 bases each). V lost 0 bases and J 7 bases, leaving 17 bases between the germline ends. The CDR3 runs to 15 residues. CDR1 SGHRS and CDR2 YFSETQ come from the germline V gene. The CDR3 sequence: CASSLDSLGPGEQYF. CDR3 in DNA: TGCGCCAGCAGCTTGGACTCACTGGGGCCGGGGGAGCAGTACTTC. The complete variable domain, with remaining parts taken from reference TRBV5-1 and TRBJ2-7, reads KAGVTQTPRYLIKTRGQQVTLSCSPISGHRSVSWYQQTPGQGLQFLFEYFSETQRNKGNFPGRFSGRQFSNSRSEMNVSTLELGDSALYLCASSLDSLGPGEQYFGPGTRLTVT.

The chain employs TRBV10-3 and TRBJ2-1; D remains ambiguous. This CDR3 has 16 amino acids. CDR1 is ENHRY, CDR2 SYGVKD, per germline. Trimming shortened V by 3 bases and J by 3 bases, and 15 bases separated the two germline ends. Written as DNA, the CDR3 is TGTGCCATCAGTGATGGGTCCGCTTGGGACTACAATGAGCAGTTCTTC. Its translation is CAISDGSAWDYNEQFF.

This clone appeared once. The chain joins TRBV28 to TRBJ2-7; D is undetermined. The CDR3 has 13 residues. The germline V gene has CDR1 MDHEN and CDR2 SYDVKM. The germline V and J ends were trimmed by 6 bases and 2 bases, with 11 bases remaining between them. The CDR3 here is CASSPPVTYEQYF. In DNA, the CDR3 is TGTGCCAGCAGCCCACCAGTCACCTACGAGCAGTACTTC.

V and J are TRBV29-1 and TRBJ1-1; weak D call: TRBD1 (5 bases). The CDR3 totals 11 residues. The germline CDR1 and CDR2 sequences are SQVTM and ANQGSEA. V shed 6 bases and J shed 7 bases, with 12 bases lying between them. The CDR3 region is CSVARGVEAFF. DNA for the CDR3: TGCAGCGTCGCAAGGGGAGTTGAAGCTTTCTTT.

The chain joins TRBV28 to TRBJ2-4; TRBD1 agrees at 9 bases. After removal of 6 bases from V and 0 bases from J, the junction contained 24 bases not matched to a gene. The CDR3 is made up of 22 amino acids. The germline CDR1 and CDR2 sequences are MDHEN and SYDVKM. The chain's CDR3 is CASRRKHQQGAIAILAKNIQYF. In DNA, the CDR3 is TGTGCCAGCAGGCGAAAGCATCAACAGGGGGCGATAGCAATACTAGCCAAAAACATTCAGTACTTC.

The chain has TRBV7-2 and TRBJ2-7; the match to TRBD2 covers 10 bases. Germline V gives CDR1 SGHTA, CDR2 FQGNSA. The CDR3 spans 14 residues. Trimming removed 5 bases from V and 4 bases from J; junction bases left unmatched: 5. CDR3 coding DNA: TGTGCCAGCAGCGAAGCGGGAGGGCCGTACGAGCAGTACTTC. Its protein is CASSEAGGPYEQYF.

DNA of the CDR3: TGTGCCAGTAGTATATTAATCGGCTTGACGGCTTCCTCCTACAATGAGCAGTTCTTC. Translating it yields CASSILIGLTASSYNEQFF. The genes are TRBV19 and TRBJ2-1; the D is unclear. The V end lost 2 bases, the J end lost 0 bases, and 20 bases lay between the germline ends. Germline V CDR1 and CDR2: LNHDA, SQIVND (reference sequence). There are 19 residues in the CDR3.

The chain employs TRBV19 and TRBJ1-5, with D uncertain. Trimming took off 4 bases at V and 6 bases at J, with 19 bases between the two ends. The CDR3 is made up of 16 amino acids. The V gene's germline CDR1 is LNHDA and CDR2 SQIVND (reference sequence). CDR3 nucleotide sequence: TGTGCCAGTAGTACAAACAAAGACATAGTCGGTCAGCCCCAGCATTTT. Amino acid sequence: CASSTNKDIVGQPQHF.

The chain carries TRBV7-9 and TRBJ1-1; D remains unclear. The CDR3 is made up of 13 amino acids. The germline gives CDR1 SEHNR, CDR2 FQNEAQ (reference sequence). V was cut by 7 bases and J by 4 bases, with 13 bases left in between. The CDR3 DNA follows: TGTGCCAGCACCTCCTACGCGGGCACTGAAGCTTTCTTT. As protein: CASTSYAGTEAFF.

V and J are TRBV7-9 and TRBJ1-4; 8 nucleotides agree with TRBD1. Germline CDR1 and CDR2: SEHNR and FQNEAQ (reference sequence). V shed 3 bases, J shed 7 bases, and the junction held 7 bases outside the gene matches. This CDR3 spans 15 amino acids. The CDR3 nucleotides are TGTGCCAGCAGCTTCGCGGACAGGGCTTCTGAAAAACTGTTTTTT. This encodes CASSFADRASEKLFF. Full variable domain (rest looked up from reference TRBV7-9 and TRBJ1-4): DTGVSQNPRHKITKRGQNVTFRCDPISEHNRLYWYRQTLGQGPEFLTYFQNEAQLEKSRLLSDRFSAERPKGSFSTLEIQRTEQGDSAMYLCASSFADRASEKLFFGSGTQLSVL.

The chain employs TRBV2 and TRBJ2-7, with D possibly being TRBD1 (5 bases). Trimming pared 0 bases from V and 3 bases from J, leaving 12 bases between. The germline gives CDR1 SNHLY, CDR2 FYNNEI. The CDR3 covers 15 residues. The CDR3 sequence: CASSEALRQYYEQYF. In DNA, the CDR3 is TGTGCCAGCAGTGAAGCGCTTCGACAGTACTACGAGCAGTACTTC.

V usage is TRBV19 and J usage is TRBJ2-7; 10 bases are a match to TRBD1. The CDR3 covers 15 residues. V was pared by 5 bases and J by 0 bases, with 4 bases of the junction left unmatched. Looked up from germline, CDR1 is LNHDA and CDR2 is SQIVND (reference sequence). Written as DNA, the CDR3 is TGTGCCAGTAGTCCTCGGACAGGGGGCTCCTACGAGCAGTACTTC. Residues: CASSPRTGGSYEQYF.

The chain uses TRBV9 and TRBJ2-1; 9 nucleotides line up with TRBD2. Trimming removed 3 bases from V and 6 bases from J; junction bases left unmatched: 13. CDR1 and CDR2 (germline): SGDLS, YYNGEE. There are 17 residues in the CDR3. The DNA for the CDR3 is TGTGCCAGCAGCGACGACGCGGGAGGGCCTGGGGGCAATGAGCAGTTCTTC. It yields the protein CASSDDAGGPGGNEQFF.

The chain is built from TRBV4-1 and TRBJ2-2, with D possibly being TRBD2 (6 bases). CDR1 is MGHRA, CDR2 YSYEKL, per germline. With 0 bases removed from V and 0 bases from J, the gap between germline ends came to 14 bases. CDR3 size: 18 residues. CDR3 DNA: TGCGCCAGCAGCCAAGAAACCGGGGCTAGCGCGAACACCGGGGAGCTGTTTTTT. It codes for CASSQETGASANTGELFF.

The chain has TRBV2 and TRBJ2-7; the D is unclear. The CDR3 consists of 14 residues. V was clipped by 4 bases and J by 6 bases, with 16 bases between them. Germline V gene lookup returns CDR1 SNHLY and CDR2 FYNNEI. The CDR3 bases are TGTGCCAGCAGTGGTTGGCAGATCTCCAGCGAGCAGTACTTC. Translating it yields CASSGWQISSEQYF.

V usage is TRBV4-1 and J usage is TRBJ1-2; D is unclear. Deletions cut 3 bases from V and 3 bases from J, with 17 bases between. The CDR3 covers 16 residues. Germline loops: CDR1 MGHRA, CDR2 YSYEKL. CDR3 loop: CASSHPSYTADYGYTF. Here the CDR3 DNA reads TGCGCCAGCAGCCATCCATCGTACACAGCCGACTATGGCTACACCTTC.

This clone has a single count. The chain links TRBV28 to TRBJ2-7, with TRBD2 identical over 10 bases. The CDR3 runs to 14 residues. The trim removed 5 bases at V and 2 bases at J, leaving 3 bases unmatched. CDR1 is MDHEN, CDR2 SYDVKM, per germline. CDR3 in DNA: TGTGCCAGCAGTCCGAGCGGGAGGGCCTACGAGCAGTACTTC. It translates to CASSPSGRAYEQYF.

The chain is built from TRBV5-1 and TRBJ1-2, with D possibly being TRBD1 (5 bases). V lost 0 bases, J lost 5 bases, and 14 bases lay in between. Germline CDR1 SGHRS, CDR2 YFSETQ. This CDR3 is 15 amino acids long. The CDR3 protein is CASSLDGGPSYGYTF. CDR3 bases: TGCGCCAGCAGCTTGGACGGGGGTCCCTCTTATGGCTACACCTTC.

CDR3 DNA sequence: TGTGCCAGCAGTTTCTCAGGGGGCACTGAAGCTTTCTTT. Translating gives CASSFSGGTEAFF. The rearrangement links TRBV28 to TRBJ1-1; 7 nucleotides match TRBD1. The CDR3 loop spans 13 amino acids. Germline assignment: CDR1 MDHEN and CDR2 SYDVKM. V lost 3 bases and J lost 4; bases outside the gene matches: 2.

The chain joins TRBV28 to TRBJ2-3, with TRBD1 identical over 7 bases. V lost 4 bases, J lost 3 bases, and 7 bases stayed unmatched. The CDR3 spans 15 residues. Germline CDR1 is MDHEN and CDR2 is SYDVKM. The CDR3 DNA reads as TGTGCCAGCAGTTCTCGTGGGACAGTAACAGATACGCAGTATTTT. It is translated as CASSSRGTVTDTQYF.

This chain links TRBV5-4 with TRBJ1-1; no reliable D call. Germline-derived CDR1 and CDR2 are SGHNT and YYREEE (reference sequence). The V gene lost 0 bases and the J gene lost 5 bases, with 11 bases spanning the gap. There are 14 residues in the CDR3. The CDR3, as DNA: TGTGCCAGCAGCTTGGGTCCCAGTGGGACTGAAGCTTTCTTT. This sequence encodes CASSLGPSGTEAFF.

On this clone itself: Additional DNA sequences in this sample encode the identical CDR3. The rearrangement uses TRBV5-1 and TRBJ1-5; 8 nucleotides agree with TRBD1. Germline CDR1 and CDR2: SGHRS and YFSETQ. The trim removed 4 bases at V and 5 bases at J, leaving 5 bases unmatched. CDR3 size: 14 residues. The CDR3, as DNA: TGCGCCAGCAGCCTCGGACAGGGCGATCAGCCCCAGCATTTT. Protein product: CASSLGQGDQPQHF.

The chain links TRBV19 to TRBJ2-5, with 10 bases identical to TRBD2. With the DNA end fitting TRBJ2-7 better, the J assignment may be wrong. From germline, CDR1 is LNHDA and CDR2 SQIVND (reference sequence). This CDR3 comprises 14 residues. The chain's CDR3 is CASSYSGRRDEQYF. The CDR3 nucleotides read TGTGCCAGTAGTTATAGCGGGAGGAGGGACGAGCAGTACTTC.

The genes are TRBV28 and TRBJ1-2, with unresolved D. The ends were cut back, 5 bases at V and 3 bases at J, with 19 bases in the middle. CDR1 MDHEN and CDR2 SYDVKM come from the germline V gene. CDR3 length: 16 amino acids. The CDR3 sequence is CASSLTPGGTYYGYTF. The CDR3, as DNA: TGTGCCAGCAGTCTCACCCCGGGAGGAACTTACTATGGCTACACCTTC.